The next 27 T cell receptor beta chains were all read from a single sample in a study of CD8 T cells in Susac syndrome. Random hexamers were used to reverse transcribe the RNA input (about 0.5 to 1 ug). One entry per CDR3 protein, called by TCRdb with MiXCR from the immunoSEQ multiplex PCR reads. This table has around 200,000 distinct CDR3 sequences, over 85% appearing once. Sample: CD4+ T cells from PBMCs. These receptors came from a human donor in good health.

The chain combines TRBV12-5 with TRBJ2-1, with 10 bases identical to TRBD2. Germline V gives CDR1 LGHNT, CDR2 FRNRAP. CDR3 length equals 13 residues. Trimming removed 6 bases from V and 9 bases from J; junction bases left unmatched: 5. CDR3 in amino acids: CASGTSGLVEQFF. The CDR3, as DNA: TGTGCTAGTGGGACTAGCGGGCTCGTTGAGCAGTTCTTC.

The rearrangement links TRBV2 to TRBJ2-7; TRBD2 aligns across 10 bases. The CDR3 totals 15 residues. The J segment lost 3 bases and the V segment lost 5 bases, leaving 7 bases of the junction unmatched. Germline V lookup: CDR1 SNHLY, CDR2 FYNNEI. CDR3 in amino acids: CASSNGLAVSYEQYF. Written as DNA, the CDR3 is TGTGCCAGCAGTAACGGACTAGCGGTGAGCTACGAGCAGTACTTC.

The rearrangement joins TRBV20-1 to TRBJ1-1, with D possibly matching TRBD1 (5 bases). The CDR3 is 14 residues long. The germline V gene encodes CDR1 DFQATT and CDR2 SNEGSKA (reference sequence). Trimming pared 6 bases from V and 4 bases from J, leaving 18 bases between. CDR3 DNA: TGCAGTGCCAATTATGCGACAGAGCCCACTGAAGCTTTCTTT. This encodes CSANYATEPTEAFF.

The chain links TRBV9 to TRBJ1-5; D is uncertain. V was clipped by 0 bases and J by 0 bases, with 13 bases between them. CDR3 length: 17 amino acids. The germline gives CDR1 SGDLS, CDR2 YYNGEE. Here the CDR3 reads CASSVGPQPYSNQPQHF. As DNA, the CDR3 is TGTGCCAGCAGCGTAGGTCCACAACCATATAGCAATCAGCCCCAGCATTTT. The full variable domain, with the rest looked up from reference TRBV9 and TRBJ1-5, is DSGVTQTPKHLITATGQRVTLRCSPRSGDLSVYWYQQSLDQGLQFLIQYYNGEERAKGNILERFSAQQFPDLHSELNLSSLELGDSALYFCASSVGPQPYSNQPQHFGDGTRLSIL.

The J gene is TRBJ2-5, the V gene TRBV7-9; TRBD1 matches at 7 bases. The CDR3 covers 14 residues. Germline lookup yields CDR1 SEHNR and CDR2 FQNEAQ (reference sequence). Trimming removed 3 bases from V and 5 bases from J; junction bases left unmatched: 6. The CDR3 loop reads CASSLSQGVETQYF. CDR3 sequence (DNA): TGTGCCAGCAGCTTGAGTCAGGGGGTGGAGACCCAGTACTTC.

V is TRBV20-1 and J is TRBJ2-5; 7 bases map to TRBD2. Germline assignment: CDR1 DFQATT and CDR2 SNEGSKA (reference sequence). The V and J ends lost 0 bases and 2 bases, in that order; junction bases with no gene match: 9. The CDR3 spans 16 residues. Here the CDR3 reads CSARDIAGSAQETQYF. The CDR3 DNA reads as TGCAGTGCTAGAGACATAGCGGGTTCCGCTCAAGAGACCCAGTACTTC.

This chain uses TRBV19 with TRBJ2-5, with a weak D call TRBD1 (7 bases). Between the trimmed V and J ends, which lost 3 bases and 1 base, there was a span of 12 bases. This CDR3 comprises 15 residues. Germline V gene data show CDR1 as LNHDA and CDR2 as SQIVND (reference sequence). The CDR3 reads CASSIDREVQETQYF. DNA for the CDR3: TGTGCCAGTAGTATTGACAGGGAGGTCCAAGAGACCCAGTACTTC.

The chain carries TRBV7-8 and TRBJ1-2; no firm D call. The ends were cut back, 5 bases at V and 5 bases at J, with 9 bases in the middle. The CDR3 is 12 residues long. Germline CDR1 SGHVS, CDR2 FQNEAQ. The chain's CDR3 is CASSEEGYGYTF. The CDR3 DNA sequence: TGTGCCAGCAGCGAGGAAGGGTATGGCTACACCTTC.

J is TRBJ2-1 and V is TRBV7-3, with 11 positions matching TRBD2. The CDR3 sequence is 16 residues long. Losses at the gene ends were 2 bases for V and 7 bases for J; bases not matched to a gene: 7. Germline CDR1 reads SGHTA; CDR2 reads FQGTGA. CDR3 in DNA: TGTGCCAGCAGCTTACTAGCGGGAGGCCAACCGAATGAGCAGTTCTTC. This sequence encodes CASSLLAGGQPNEQFF.

This sequence joins TRBV9 and TRBJ2-2; 10 bases fit TRBD2. J was trimmed by 4 bases and V by 0 bases; bases with no gene match: 3. Germline values: CDR1 SGDLS, CDR2 YYNGEE. The CDR3 has 16 residues. The DNA for the CDR3 is TGTGCCAGCAGCGTAGGAGGACTAGCGGCCACCGGGGAGCTGTTTTTT. Its protein product is CASSVGGLAATGELFF.

The J gene is TRBJ2-1, the V gene TRBV24-1, with 9 bases fitting TRBD1. The V gene's germline CDR1 is KGHDR and CDR2 SFDVKD. V lost 12 bases and J lost 2; bases outside the gene matches: 16. This CDR3 region has 17 residues. CDR3 DNA: TGTGCCCCTAATTGGACAGGGGTTAAGTGCGCCTACAATGAGCAGTTCTTC. It yields the protein CAPNWTGVKCAYNEQFF.

This sequence joins TRBV24-1 and TRBJ2-1; TRBD2 matches at 7 bases. Germline V gives CDR1 KGHDR, CDR2 SFDVKD. The V segment lost 6 bases and the J segment 4 bases; nucleotides outside the gene matches: 11. The CDR3 extends over 16 amino acids. The CDR3 sequence: CATSTASGERYNEQFF. The CDR3 bases are TGTGCCACCAGTACCGCTAGCGGAGAGAGGTACAATGAGCAGTTCTTC.

This clonotype has only one observation. The genes are TRBV27 and TRBJ1-2, with TRBD1 matching over 12 bases. The CDR3 runs 13 residues. The J segment lost 8 bases and the V segment lost 3 bases, leaving 1 base of the junction unmatched. Germline values: CDR1 MNHEY, CDR2 SMNVEV (reference sequence). This chain's CDR3 is CASSFGTGGGYTF. For the CDR3, the DNA is TGTGCCAGCAGTTTTGGGACAGGGGGCGGCTACACCTTC.

The J gene is TRBJ2-2, the V gene TRBV20-1, with TRBD1 matching over 9 bases. Germline CDR1 and CDR2: DFQATT and SNEGSKA (reference sequence). This CDR3 contains 15 residues. The CDR3 DNA reads TGCAGGAGTTGCGACAGGGGGTTTTGGGCCGGGGAGCTGTTTTTT. It codes for CRSCDRGFWAGELFF.

The CDR3 DNA follows: TGTGCCAGCAGCGTAGTTGGGGGAGAAGGGGGTGAGCAGTTCTTC. Translated: CASSVVGGEGGEQFF. This chain links TRBV9 with TRBJ2-1; possible D gene TRBD1, 6 bases. Trimming removed 0 bases at V and 9 bases at J, with 16 bases between. Germline CDR1 reads SGDLS; CDR2 reads YYNGEE. The CDR3 is made up of 15 amino acids. The full variable domain, completed using reference TRBV9 and TRBJ2-1, is DSGVTQTPKHLITATGQRVTLRCSPRSGDLSVYWYQQSLDQGLQFLIQYYNGEERAKGNILERFSAQQFPDLHSELNLSSLELGDSALYFCASSVVGGEGGEQFFGPGTRLTVL.

The V gene is TRBV7-2, the J gene TRBJ1-5, with D unclear. Germline V gene sequence: CDR1 SGHTA, CDR2 FQGNSA. CDR3 length: 13 amino acids. Between the trimmed V and J ends, which lost 7 bases and 4 bases, there was a span of 11 bases. The CDR3 bases are TGTGCCAGCACCTCAGATGGGAATCAGCCCCAGCATTTT. Protein product: CASTSDGNQPQHF.

The chain has TRBV3-1 and TRBJ2-5; D is ambiguous. This CDR3 comprises 14 residues. Trimming took 0 bases from V and 1 from J, leaving 6 bases between them. CDR1 is LGHDT and CDR2 is YNNKEL in the germline V gene (reference sequence). CDR3: CASSQDTGQETQYF. DNA of the CDR3: TGTGCCAGCAGCCAAGACACGGGCCAAGAGACCCAGTACTTC.

The chain recombines TRBV27 with TRBJ1-1; unclear D gene. This CDR3 has 14 residues. Germline values: CDR1 MNHEY, CDR2 SMNVEV (reference sequence). V was trimmed by 4 bases and J by 0 bases, leaving 9 bases between them. The CDR3: CASSSPSLNTEAFF. CDR3 sequence (DNA): TGTGCCAGCAGTTCACCTAGCCTGAACACTGAAGCTTTCTTT.

This chain links TRBV5-1 with TRBJ2-7; 7 positions match TRBD2. This CDR3 has 16 amino acids. Germline CDR1 is SGHRS and CDR2 is YFSETQ. The J segment lost 0 bases and the V segment lost 0 bases, leaving 6 bases of the junction unmatched. In DNA form, the CDR3 reads TGCGCCAGCAGCTTGGGCGAGACTAGCAGCTCCTACGAGCAGTACGTC. Protein sequence: CASSLGETSSSYEQYV.

V usage is TRBV20-1 and J usage is TRBJ2-7; D is possibly TRBD1 or TRBD2 (5 bases each). CDR1 and CDR2 (germline): DFQATT, SNEGSKA (reference sequence). Trimming pared 3 bases from V and 0 bases from J, leaving 12 bases between. This CDR3 has 14 residues. Written as DNA, the CDR3 is TGCAGTGCTAGTCGCCGGGACGGCTCCTACGAGCAGTACGTC. The encoded protein is CSASRRDGSYEQYV.

The rearrangement uses TRBV19 and TRBJ2-2; the match to TRBD1 covers 7 bases. Trimming took 2 bases from V and 5 from J; bases not matched to a gene: 5. The CDR3 totals 15 residues. Germline values: CDR1 LNHDA, CDR2 SQIVND (reference sequence). This chain's CDR3 is CASSISMGQTGELFF. Here the CDR3 DNA reads TGTGCCAGTAGTATATCGATGGGACAGACCGGGGAGCTGTTTTTT.

The V and J genes are TRBV12-3 or TRBV12-4 and TRBJ1-1; D possibly corresponds to TRBD1 (5 bases). The CDR3 length is 12 residues. Trimming took 4 bases from V and 8 from J, leaving 11 bases between them. CDR3 loop: CASSYQGYEAFF. The CDR3 DNA follows: TGTGCCAGCAGTTATCAGGGCTACGAAGCTTTCTTT.

This chain connects TRBV6-1 to TRBJ2-7; D unclear. Trimming took 4 bases from V and 2 from J, leaving 15 bases between them. In germline, CDR1 is MNHNS, CDR2 SASEGT. The CDR3 covers 15 residues. The CDR3 DNA reads TGTGCCAGCAGTGGCGGTAATCTTAGAACCTACGAGCAGTACGTC. Encoded protein: CASSGGNLRTYEQYV.

V usage is TRBV24-1 and J usage is TRBJ2-1, with D perhaps TRBD1 or TRBD2 (5 bases each). CDR3 length equals 16 residues. Germline V CDR1 and CDR2: KGHDR, SFDVKD. V dropped 4 bases and J dropped 0 bases, with 12 bases sitting between them. The CDR3 spells CATSESSGSSYNEQFF. CDR3 bases: TGTGCCACCAGTGAATCTTCAGGGAGCTCCTACAATGAGCAGTTCTTC.

The J gene is TRBJ1-6, the V gene TRBV28; D is unresolved. Looked up from germline, CDR1 is MDHEN and CDR2 is SYDVKM. The CDR3 is made up of 15 amino acids. V dropped 5 bases and J dropped 0 bases, with 8 bases sitting between them. Here the CDR3 reads CASSPVLSYNSPLHF. The CDR3 bases are TGTGCCAGCAGTCCCGTCCTCTCCTATAATTCACCCCTCCACTTT.

The chain combines TRBV7-9 with TRBJ2-1; tentatively, D is TRBD2 (6 bases). This CDR3 is built from 14 residues. Germline lookup yields CDR1 SEHNR and CDR2 FQNEAQ (reference sequence). V dropped 7 bases and J dropped 7 bases, with 17 bases sitting between them. The CDR3 region has the DNA TGTGCCAGCATCCCAGACCATCGGGAGAATGAGCAGTTCTTC. It specifies CASIPDHRENEQFF.

This chain links TRBV6-1 with TRBJ2-2; 7 bases fit TRBD1. Germline V gives CDR1 MNHNS, CDR2 SASEGT. The ends lost 3 bases at V and 2 bases at J; junction bases unmatched: 3. The CDR3 totals 15 residues. For the CDR3, the DNA is TGTGCCAGCAGTGACCGGACAGGAAACACCGGGGAGCTGTTTTTT. It specifies CASSDRTGNTGELFF.